Below, one TCR beta chain is given with its context. Its specificity is unknown. The sample is drawn from a study of cytomegalovirus exposure and HLA in healthy donors. Whole-study findings and limits: In the analysis, some V segments, TRBV6-2 and TRBV6-3 included, were excluded as indistinguishable. It was taken for granted in presence/absence analyses that sequencing depth across donors was roughly uniform. Earlier results showed most TCR beta V segments being productive about 90% or about 30% of the time.

60 Vbeta and 13 Jbeta primers were used in PCR. The method was immunoSEQ multiplex PCR; TCRdb's version includes in-frame clones alone and lacks a portion of them. The data show roughly 170,000 clones, 76% seen once. CDR1 and CDR2 (germline): MNHEY, SVGAGI. The CDR3 loop spans 15 amino acids. The J segment lost 0 bases and the V segment lost 5 bases, leaving 0 bases of the junction unmatched. The TCR sequence derives from a female donor in good health and CMV-seronegative. Material: PBMCs. The chain links TRBV6-5 to TRBJ2-1; TRBD2 agrees at 11 bases. This chain's CDR3 is CASSTSGSSYNEQFF. The DNA for the CDR3 is TGTGCCAGCAGTACTAGCGGGAGCTCCTACAATGAGCAGTTCTTC.